Shown below are 18 T cell receptor beta chains from a single sample sequenced in a study of identical twins. One entry per CDR3 protein, called by TCRdb with MiXCR from the 5' RACE reads. There are under 450,000 distinct CDR3 sequences in the sample; roughly 18% occur only once, and roughly 12% lies in the top ten. Sequencing was done on a sample of naive T cells sorted from blood. These receptors were obtained from a man aged 45-60 years in good health.

This clonotype has just a few counts. The chain recombines TRBV12-3 or TRBV12-4 with TRBJ2-2; TRBD2 agrees at 9 bases. The CDR3 contains 16 residues. V dropped 2 bases and J dropped 6; count of bases not matched to a gene: 7. The DNA for the CDR3 is TGTGCCAGCAGTTTATCTTCGGGACTAGCCTCCGGGGAGCTGTTTTTT. Translation gives CASSLSSGLASGELFF.

There are many counts of this clonotype. This chain links TRBV29-1 with TRBJ1-1, with 9 bases lining up with TRBD1. Germline CDR1 is SQVTM and CDR2 is ANQGSEA. The CDR3 runs 12 residues. Trimming at V came to 7 bases and at J to 3 bases, leaving 3 bases not matched to a gene. CDR3 coding DNA: TGCAGCGCCGGGACAGGGTACACTGAAGCTTTCTTT. Amino acid sequence: CSAGTGYTEAFF.

This chain joins TRBV5-1 and TRBJ2-5; maybe TRBD1 (6 bases). The CDR3 contains 14 residues. V was pared by 4 bases and J by 4 bases, with 14 bases between. Germline CDR1 is SGHRS and CDR2 is YFSETQ. CDR3 residues: CASSVGAAAETQYF. For the CDR3, the DNA is TGCGCCAGCAGCGTGGGGGCCGCTGCAGAGACCCAGTACTTC.

This clonotype was counted a few times. CDR3 protein: CSARVAASRHQETQYF. The CDR3 nucleotides read TGCAGTGCTAGAGTGGCGGCTAGCAGACACCAAGAGACCCAGTACTTC. J is TRBJ2-5 and V is TRBV20-1; D possibly corresponds to TRBD2 (5 bases). This CDR3 spans 16 amino acids. The germline V gene encodes CDR1 DFQATT and CDR2 SNEGSKA (reference sequence). Trimming pared 1 base from V and 0 bases from J, leaving 15 bases between.

The chain has TRBV10-3 and TRBJ2-3; 7 bases agree with TRBD2. The CDR3 is 16 residues long. V was pared by 3 bases and J by 3 bases, with 9 bases of the junction left unmatched. Germline V gene data show CDR1 as ENHRY and CDR2 as SYGVKD. The CDR3 DNA sequence: TGTGCCATCAGTGAAATGGCGGGAGTCCCAACAGATACGCAGTATTTT. This translates into CAISEMAGVPTDTQYF.

The rearrangement links TRBV20-1 to TRBJ2-7; 11 bases map to TRBD2. This CDR3 has 14 amino acids. Germline CDR1 and CDR2: DFQATT and SNEGSKA (reference sequence). The V segment lost 5 bases and the J segment 7 bases; nucleotides outside the gene matches: 10. CDR3 sequence (DNA): TGCAGTGCTTTCACTAGCGGGGGAACGCGGGAGCAGTACTTC. It translates to CSAFTSGGTREQYF.

This clonotype has a handful of counts. The chain carries TRBV11-2 and TRBJ2-3; D not resolved. CDR1 and CDR2 (germline): SGHAT, FQNNGV. The CDR3 extends over 15 amino acids. V lost 1 base, J lost 1 base, and 9 bases lay in between. The CDR3, as DNA: TGTGCCAGCAGCTTAGCACAGTACCGCACAGATACGCAGTATTTT. Protein sequence: CASSLAQYRTDTQYF.

This clonotype was seen a few times. This chain links TRBV5-5 with TRBJ2-7, with 10 positions matching TRBD1. Unmatched junction bases numbered 3, after V lost 0 bases and J lost 6 bases. The CDR3 is made up of 14 amino acids. Germline V gene sequence: CDR1 SGHKS, CDR2 YYEKEE (reference sequence). The CDR3 region has the DNA TGTGCCAGCAGCTTGGACGGGACAGGGGTCGAGCAGTACTTC. Translation: CASSLDGTGVEQYF.

This clonotype was observed at least ten times. The V gene is TRBV20-1, the J gene TRBJ2-3; 9 bases fit TRBD1. Trimming removed 5 bases from V and 2 bases from J; junction bases left unmatched: 14. The CDR3 length is 17 residues. CDR1 and CDR2 (germline): DFQATT, SNEGSKA (reference sequence). Written as DNA, the CDR3 is TGCAGTGCTTACACAGGGGGCGCATCTTTGTACACAGATACGCAGTATTTT. It codes for CSAYTGGASLYTDTQYF.

The chain recombines TRBV29-1 with TRBJ2-1, with a tentative D call TRBD2 (5 bases). Germline lookup yields CDR1 SQVTM and CDR2 ANQGSEA. Trimming removed 4 bases at V and 7 bases at J, with 17 bases between. The length of the CDR3 is 14 residues. DNA of the CDR3: TGCAGCGTTGGAGTGGGAGTCTTTGCGAATGAGCAGTTCTTC. Translating gives CSVGVGVFANEQFF.

The rearrangement joins TRBV12-3 or TRBV12-4 to TRBJ2-7, with TRBD2 matching 12 bases. The CDR3 covers 15 residues. The V gene end was trimmed by 6 bases and the J gene end by 6 bases; junction bases not matched to a gene: 9. The CDR3 DNA reads TGTGCCAGCAGCCCGACTAGCGGGGGTCCGGGCGAGCAGTACTTC. Protein: CASSPTSGGPGEQYF.

The J gene is TRBJ2-1, the V gene TRBV28; 14 positions agree with TRBD2. The ends lost 6 bases at V and 15 bases at J; junction bases unmatched: 16. Germline CDR1 is MDHEN and CDR2 is SYDVKM. The length of the CDR3 is 16 residues. This chain's CDR3 is CASRSGTSGRVLLRFF. CDR3 DNA: TGTGCCAGCAGATCCGGGACTAGCGGGAGAGTCCTGCTACGGTTCTTC.

A few counts support this clonotype. The V call is TRBV10-3, the J call TRBJ2-1; maybe TRBD1 (6 bases). Germline CDR1 and CDR2: ENHRY and SYGVKD. Trimming removed 7 bases at V and 0 bases at J, with 16 bases between. The CDR3 is 16 residues long. The CDR3 sequence is CAITKTGRSSYNEQFF. The CDR3 region has the DNA TGTGCCATCACGAAGACAGGCCGAAGCTCCTACAATGAGCAGTTCTTC.

This clonotype occurred once. This chain links TRBV5-1 with TRBJ1-2, with D possibly being TRBD1 (6 bases). The CDR3 has 13 amino acids. Looked up from germline, CDR1 is SGHRS and CDR2 is YFSETQ. V lost 0 bases and J 6 bases, leaving 9 bases between the germline ends. The CDR3 loop is CASSLGTANGYTF. In DNA, the CDR3 is TGCGCCAGCAGCTTGGGGACAGCTAATGGCTACACCTTC.

This chain uses TRBV10-3 with TRBJ1-2; D is ambiguous. V lost 9 bases and J lost 6, with 20 bases in between. Germline V CDR1 and CDR2: ENHRY, SYGVKD. This CDR3 is built from 14 residues. The CDR3 reads CAIGRMLLYDGYTF. CDR3 coding DNA: TGTGCCATAGGACGGATGCTTTTATATGATGGCTACACCTTC.

This rearrangement joins TRBV12-3 or TRBV12-4 to TRBJ2-1, with 8 positions matching TRBD2. V was clipped by 8 bases and J by 3 bases; unmatched bases: 6. The CDR3 consists of 14 residues. The CDR3 region has the DNA TGTGCCAGCGGCGGGACTAGTGACTACAATGAGCAGTTCTTC. This codes for CASGGTSDYNEQFF.

This clonotype was seen many times. The chain links TRBV10-3 to TRBJ1-1; the match to TRBD1 covers 7 bases. Germline CDR1 reads ENHRY; CDR2 reads SYGVKD. The trim removed 5 bases at V and 3 bases at J, leaving 6 bases unmatched. The CDR3 loop spans 14 amino acids. Written as DNA, the CDR3 is TGTGCCATCAGTCCGGTTCAGGGGGACACTGAAGCTTTCTTT. Its translation is CAISPVQGDTEAFF.

This clonotype has a handful of counts. V and J are TRBV29-1 and TRBJ2-1, with D maybe TRBD1 (5 bases). Per the germline V gene, CDR1 is SQVTM and CDR2 is ANQGSEA. CDR3 length: 12 amino acids. Trimming pared 2 bases from V and 7 bases from J, leaving 9 bases between. CDR3 nucleotides: TGCAGCGTTGAACTCAGGGCTAATGAGCAGTTCTTC. It specifies CSVELRANEQFF.